The rows below give T cell receptor beta chains drawn from one sample of a study of blood T cells in healthy people across ages. Each CDR3 protein gets one entry after TCRdb re-called the 5' RACE reads with MiXCR. The sample yields 800,000 to 950,000 distinct CDR3 sequences, approximately 32% seen once. These data were likewise used in another study, on T cells of mothers and their children.

Material: blood. The source of these receptors is a woman in her forties in good health. CDR3s include the opening cysteine and the closing phenylalanine or tryptophan. The D gene is left open where the match is weak. Clone size is given for some rows only: seen once, a few or many times, or a class if the clone is expanded.

J gene | clone size | CDR3 length | V gene | D gene | CDR3 DNA | CDR3 protein
TRBJ2-6 | . | 14 | TRBV14 | TRBD1 | TGTGCCAGCAGGACAGGGTATGGGGCCAACGTCCTGACTTTC | CASRTGYGANVLTF
TRBJ2-1 | . | 15 | TRBV24-1 | . | TGTGCCACCAGTGAGGGGACGGGCTCCTACAATGAGCAGTTCTTC | CATSEGTGSYNEQFF
TRBJ2-4 | many | 14 | TRBV5-1 | . | TGCGCCAGCAGCCAGACCCTAGCCAAAAACATTCAGTACTTC | CASSQTLAKNIQYF
TRBJ1-2 | few | 11 | TRBV10-3 | . | TGTGCCACACTAAACAGGGATGGCTACACCTTC | CATLNRDGYTF
TRBJ1-5 | . | 16 | TRBV5-1 | TRBD1 | TGCGCCAGCAGCTTGGGGACAGGGCTAAGCAATCAGCCCCAGCATTTT | CASSLGTGLSNQPQHF
TRBJ1-1 | few | 14 | TRBV29-1 | TRBD1 | TGCAGCGTTCAAGCCACAGGGGTAAACACTGAAGCTTTCTTT | CSVQATGVNTEAFF
TRBJ2-1 | many | 13 | TRBV4-1 | . | TGCGCCAGCAGCCATACTAGTCACAATGAGCAGTTCTTC | CASSHTSHNEQFF
TRBJ1-5 | . | 17 | TRBV7-8 | . | TGTGCCAGCAGCTCGATTAGGGACTTTGATAGCAATCAGCCCCAGCATTTT | CASSSIRDFDSNQPQHF
TRBJ2-5 | . | 15 | TRBV5-1 | TRBD1 | TGCGCCAGCAGCAGCGGGACAGGGTGGAAAGAGACCCAGTACTTC | CASSSGTGWKETQYF
TRBJ2-7 | few | 13 | TRBV29-1 | TRBD1 | TGCAGCGTCCGGACAGGGATAAGCCACGAGCAGTACTTC | CSVRTGISHEQYF
TRBJ2-7 | many | 13 | TRBV5-1 | . | TGCGCCAGCAGATCGGGAGTCTCCTACGAGCAGTACTTC | CASRSGVSYEQYF
TRBJ1-2 | many | 15 | TRBV12-3/TRBV12-4 | . | TGTGCCAGCACTACAAAGGACAAAGCTAACTATGGCTACACCTTC | CASTTKDKANYGYTF
TRBJ1-5 | few | 16 | TRBV20-1 | . | TGCAGTGCTAGAGTGTTAACAGACTATAGCAATCAGCCCCAGCATTTT | CSARVLTDYSNQPQHF
TRBJ2-5 | many | 12 | TRBV7-7 | . | TGTGCTAGCAGGGGCTCCGGGGAGACCCAGTACTTC | CASRGSGETQYF
TRBJ2-3 | few | 15 | TRBV18 | TRBD2 | TGTGCCAGCTCCCCCGGACTAGCGGTTACAGATACGCAGTATTTT | CASSPGLAVTDTQYF
TRBJ1-2 | . | 13 | TRBV27 | . | TGTGCCAGCAGTTTAACCCAGGGGCTCGGCTACACCTTC | CASSLTQGLGYTF
TRBJ2-5 | many | 14 | TRBV12-3/TRBV12-4 | TRBD2 | TGTGCCAGCAGGTCGGGACTAGCCCGGGAGACCCAGTACTTC | CASRSGLARETQYF
TRBJ2-3 | few | 15 | TRBV24-1 | . | TGTGCCACCAGTGACCCGGAGCGGCCCACAGATACGCAGTATTTT | CATSDPERPTDTQYF
TRBJ2-5 | few | 17 | TRBV7-2 | . | TGTGCCAGCAGCCCGGACAGAACAACCTACGTCCAAGAGACCCAGTACTTC | CASSPDRTTYVQETQYF
TRBJ1-5 | few | 18 | TRBV20-1 | . | TGCAGTGCCAGAGGGCCGATTGACGCAGGGGATAGCAGTCAGCCCCAGCATTTT | CSARGPIDAGDSSQPQHF
TRBJ2-5 | . | 13 | TRBV5-4 | . | TGTGCCAGCACGTACAGGGTGGGGGAGACCCAGTACTTC | CASTYRVGETQYF
TRBJ1-5 | few | 14 | TRBV7-2 | . | TGTGCCAGCAGCTCCAGGTTGGGCAATCAGCCCCAGCATTTT | CASSSRLGNQPQHF
TRBJ2-3 | . | 17 | TRBV3-1 | TRBD2 | TGTGCCAACAGACCTGGTTTAGCGGGGATCGGCACAGATACGCAGTATTTT | CANRPGLAGIGTDTQYF
TRBJ2-1 | . | 14 | TRBV29-1 | TRBD1 | TGCAGCGCTAAGACAGGGGGCTCCTACAATGAGCAGTTCTTC | CSAKTGGSYNEQFF
TRBJ1-5 | . | 14 | TRBV6-1 | . | TGTGCCAGCAGCGACCCGTTACCCAATCAGCCCCAGCATTTT | CASSDPLPNQPQHF
TRBJ1-2 | . | 16 | TRBV28 | . | TGTGCCAGCCTGTCGATAGGGCAGGTGGGTATCTATGGCTACACCTTC | CASLSIGQVGIYGYTF
TRBJ1-1 | . | 10 | TRBV20-1 | . | TGTCTGCCTAAGAACACTGAAGCTTTCTTT | CLPKNTEAFF
TRBJ1-4 | . | 16 | TRBV15 | . | TGTGCCACCAGCAGAGACAGGGGTGGGACTAATGAAAAACTGTTTTTT | CATSRDRGGTNEKLFF
TRBJ2-7 | many | 14 | TRBV15 | TRBD1 | TGTGCCACGGCAAGGGACAGGGAGGTTCGCGAGCAGTACTTC | CATARDREVREQYF
TRBJ1-2 | . | 14 | TRBV12-3/TRBV12-4 | . | TGTGCCAGCAGTCCGGGACTTATTAACTATGGCTACACCTTC | CASSPGLINYGYTF
TRBJ1-5 | . | 12 | TRBV6-2/TRBV6-3 | . | TGTGCCAGCAGTGCGGGCCGTGGGACCCAGCATTTT | CASSAGRGTQHF
TRBJ2-5 | . | 13 | TRBV19 | . | TGTGCCAGTAGTATACAGAGAGAAGAGACCCAGTACTTC | CASSIQREETQYF
TRBJ2-7 | . | 16 | TRBV11-1 | TRBD1 | TGTGCCAGCAGCATCTTTACGGGACAGGGAACCTACGAGCAGTACTTC | CASSIFTGQGTYEQYF
TRBJ1-6 | few | 16 | TRBV18 | TRBD1 | TGTGCCAGCTCACCACCGGGACAGGCCTATAATTCACCCCTCCACTTT | CASSPPGQAYNSPLHF
TRBJ2-3 | . | 17 | TRBV28 | TRBD2 | TGTGCCAGCAGTTCCAGCGGGGCCACCCGCACCACAGATACGCAGTATTTT | CASSSSGATRTTDTQYF
TRBJ1-2 | many | 17 | TRBV20-1 | . | TGCAGTGCTGTAAACGGGATGACCGACAGTCTTAACTATGGCTACACCTTC | CSAVNGMTDSLNYGYTF
TRBJ2-3 | many | 14 | TRBV5-1 | . | TGCGCCAGCAGCTTGGGACAGCTCACAGATACGCAGTATTTT | CASSLGQLTDTQYF
TRBJ2-7 | . | 14 | TRBV20-1 | . | TGCAGTGCGAGCGGCAGGGGAAGCTCCTACGAGCAGTACTTC | CSASGRGSSYEQYF
TRBJ1-1 | . | 13 | TRBV7-9 | . | TGTGCCAGCAGAAGGGCCCAGGACACTGAAGCTTTCTTT | CASRRAQDTEAFF
TRBJ1-6 | few | 14 | TRBV12-3/TRBV12-4 | . | TGTGTCAGCTCTTCTCGGCTTTATAATTCACCCCTCCACTTT | CVSSSRLYNSPLHF
TRBJ1-6 | few | 14 | TRBV14 | . | TGTGCCAGCAGCCAAGGGCAGTTTAATTCACCCCTCCACTTT | CASSQGQFNSPLHF
TRBJ2-5 | once | 15 | TRBV12-3/TRBV12-4 | TRBD1 | TGTGCCAGCAGTATTAACAGGGGGTTTATCGAGACCCAGTACTTC | CASSINRGFIETQYF
TRBJ2-1 | many | 13 | TRBV7-2 | . | TGTGCCAGCAGCTTAACTACGGACAATGAGCAGTTCTTC | CASSLTTDNEQFF
TRBJ1-5 | few | 15 | TRBV12-3/TRBV12-4 | TRBD1 | TGTGCCAGCAGTCGCCTCCCGGGACAGGGGGACCCCCAGCATTTT | CASSRLPGQGDPQHF
TRBJ2-5 | many | 15 | TRBV9 | TRBD2 | TGTGCCAGCAGCCCCAGGACTAGCGGACAAGAGACCCAGTACTTC | CASSPRTSGQETQYF
TRBJ1-5 | few | 14 | TRBV10-3 | . | TGTGCCATCAGTGAGTCACAGACCCTCCAGCCCCAGCATTTT | CAISESQTLQPQHF
TRBJ2-6 | . | 16 | TRBV2 | TRBD1 | TGTGCCAGCACTGGGACAGGAGGGTCTGGGGCCAACGTCCTGACTTTC | CASTGTGGSGANVLTF
TRBJ1-1 | . | 16 | TRBV2 | . | TGTGCCAGCTCCCGAGGGCATCTCCGGATGAACACTGAAGCTTTCTTT | CASSRGHLRMNTEAFF
TRBJ2-7 | many | 12 | TRBV4-3 | . | TGCGCCAGCAGCCAAGGATTTAACGAGCAGTACTTC | CASSQGFNEQYF
TRBJ2-7 | few | 13 | TRBV20-1 | . | TGCAGTGCTGGAGAGACGGTATCCTACGAGCAGTACTTC | CSAGETVSYEQYF
TRBJ2-4 | many | 14 | TRBV29-1 | . | TGCAGCGCCGCCTCTACAGGGTTGGGGGACATTCAGTACTTC | CSAASTGLGDIQYF
TRBJ2-7 | . | 15 | TRBV18 | TRBD1 | TGTGGGAGCTCACCAGGGTGGCAGGGGGCCTACGAGCAGTACTTC | CGSSPGWQGAYEQYF